This T cell receptor (beta chain) was found in a study of blood T cell repertoires in COVID-19. Study overall: Collection of acute and convalescent COVID-19 samples took place in the United States, Italy and Spain. T cells, B-cell-depleted T cells, or PBMCs provided the cDNA or gDNA that served as material.

How the authors handled the data: Amplifying reference gene primers gave estimates of nucleated cell counts. Only in-frame clones appear in the TCRdb table, and some are missing; sequencing was by immunoSEQ multiplex PCR. The D gene and trimming were derived from the DNA, and the V and J assignments and clone size from that table. Of 230,000 or so clones in the sample, 83% were seen once. Germline trimming cut 4 bases from V and 0 bases from J; bases unmatched to any gene: 6. Germline V gene data show CDR1 as SGHRS and CDR2 as YFSETQ. This CDR3 contains 16 residues. The chain employs TRBV5-1 and TRBJ2-3, with TRBD1 matching 9 bases. The TCR sequence derives from a man aged 35 to 55 with active or convalescent COVID-19. The sequencing input was peripheral blood. CDR3 DNA: TGCGCCAGCAGCCGTGGGGGGACAGGGAGCACAGATACGCAGTATTTT. This codes for CASSRGGTGSTDTQYF.